This record covers a single TCR beta chain. Its cognate antigen is unknown. V was cut by 0 bases and J by 3 bases, with 10 bases left in between. The CDR3 is made up of 15 amino acids. Per the germline V gene, CDR1 is SGDLS and CDR2 is YYNGEE. This record belongs to a study of post-analysis software for immune sequencing data. Study background: The study covered relapsing-remitting, secondary progressive and progressive-relapsing courses of multiple sclerosis.

Points from the study as a whole: Normalized Chao1 diversity was significantly reduced in patients versus controls. Patients carried roughly five TRBV segments more frequently than controls did, and TRBV5-6, TRBV5-1 and TRBV20-1 were among them. With F measure, samples from one preparation batch clustered together strongly.

cDNA libraries of TCR beta carried unique molecular identifiers. Approximately 550,000 cDNA molecules came from around 1 to 10 million T cells. TCRdb redid the calling of the PCR reads with MiXCR, one entry per CDR3 protein. The table has about 500,000 distinct CDR3 sequences, approximately 45% seen once. The origin of this receptor is a girl aged 5 to 17 with multiple sclerosis. Material for sequencing was blood. This chain joins TRBV9 and TRBJ2-1; tentative D call: TRBD2 (6 bases). The CDR3 DNA sequence: TGTGCCAGCAGCGTAGAGGGGACTGACTACAATGAGCAGTTCTTC. The encoded protein is CASSVEGTDYNEQFF.